The clone carrying this T cell receptor beta chain showed up just a few times. Its cognate antigen is unknown. Naive CD8 cells lacked CD45RO and underwent positive selection for CCR7, leaving out terminally differentiated effector memory CD45RA+ cells. The data stem from a study of shared clonotypes between healthy human individuals. Findings and caveats of the study: A small donor pool kept down the genetic and exposure-history diversity that was represented. Sequencing of the sorted subsets was shown by rarefaction to be incomplete despite large depth.

The protocol was immunoSEQ multiplex PCR, while the TCRdb copy is restricted to in-frame clones and leaves out a portion. The sample holds about 2 million clones, about 95% seen once. Trimming removed 7 bases at V and 4 bases at J, with 13 bases between. This CDR3 is 13 amino acids long. Germline CDR1 and CDR2: MGHRA and YSYEKL. The source is a man younger than 30 in good health. Material: naive CD8+ T cells sorted from blood. This chain links TRBV4-1 with TRBJ1-1; D possibly corresponds to TRBD1 (6 bases). CDR3 residues: CASKVQGGTEAFF. CDR3 in DNA: TGCGCCAGCAAAGTACAGGGCGGCACTGAAGCTTTCTTT.